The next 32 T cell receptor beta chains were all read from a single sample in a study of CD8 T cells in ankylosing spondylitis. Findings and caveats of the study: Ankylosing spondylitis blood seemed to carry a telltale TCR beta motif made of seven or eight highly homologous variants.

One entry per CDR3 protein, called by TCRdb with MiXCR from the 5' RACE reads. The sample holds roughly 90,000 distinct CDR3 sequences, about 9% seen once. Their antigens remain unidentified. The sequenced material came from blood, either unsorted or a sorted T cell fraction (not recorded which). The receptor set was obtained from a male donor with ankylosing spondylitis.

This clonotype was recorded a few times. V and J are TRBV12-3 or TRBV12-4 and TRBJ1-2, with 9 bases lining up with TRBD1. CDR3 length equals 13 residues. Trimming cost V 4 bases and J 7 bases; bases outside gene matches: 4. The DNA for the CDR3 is TGTGCCAGCAGTTGGGGGACAGGGTCTGGCTACACCTTC. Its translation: CASSWGTGSGYTF.

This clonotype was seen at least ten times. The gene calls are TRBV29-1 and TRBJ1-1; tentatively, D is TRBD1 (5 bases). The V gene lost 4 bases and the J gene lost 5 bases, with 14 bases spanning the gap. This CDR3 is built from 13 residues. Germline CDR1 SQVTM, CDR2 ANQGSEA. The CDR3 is CSVAHQGGTEAFF. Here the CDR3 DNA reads TGCAGCGTTGCCCACCAGGGTGGGACTGAAGCTTTCTTT.

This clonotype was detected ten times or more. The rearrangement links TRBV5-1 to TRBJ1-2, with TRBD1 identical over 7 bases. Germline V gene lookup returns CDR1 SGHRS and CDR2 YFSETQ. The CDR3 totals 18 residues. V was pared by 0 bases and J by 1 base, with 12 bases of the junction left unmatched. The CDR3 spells CASSLEAGGSPFNYGYTF. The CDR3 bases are TGCGCCAGCAGCTTGGAGGCAGGGGGATCACCATTTAACTATGGCTACACCTTC.

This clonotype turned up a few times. The CDR3: CASSTEGQGLYTEAFF. DNA of the CDR3: TGTGCCAGCAGCACAGAGGGACAGGGGCTATACACTGAAGCTTTCTTT. V is TRBV13 and J is TRBJ1-1; 10 bases fit TRBD1. After removal of 5 bases from V and 3 bases from J, the junction contained 9 bases not matched to a gene. The germline V gene encodes CDR1 PRHDT and CDR2 FYEKMQ (reference sequence). The CDR3 consists of 16 residues.

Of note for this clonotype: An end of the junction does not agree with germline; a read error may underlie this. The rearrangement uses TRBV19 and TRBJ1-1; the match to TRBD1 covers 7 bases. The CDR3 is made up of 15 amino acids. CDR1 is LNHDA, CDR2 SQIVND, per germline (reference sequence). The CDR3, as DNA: TGTGCCAGTAGTATCGGACAGGTGATGAACACTGAAGCTCTCTTT. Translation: CASSIGQVMNTEALF.

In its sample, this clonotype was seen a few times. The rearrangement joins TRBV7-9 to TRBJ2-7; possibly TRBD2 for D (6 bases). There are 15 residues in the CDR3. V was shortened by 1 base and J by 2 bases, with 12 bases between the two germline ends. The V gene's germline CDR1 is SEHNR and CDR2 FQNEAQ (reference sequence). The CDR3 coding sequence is TGTGCCAGCAGCTTAGATGGGAGGACCCCCTACGAGCAGTACGTC. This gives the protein CASSLDGRTPYEQYV.

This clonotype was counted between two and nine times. The CDR3 region has the DNA TGTGCCAGCAGGCCCACTAGCGGGGTATCCTACAATGAGCAGTTCTTC. Translated: CASRPTSGVSYNEQFF. The genes are TRBV12-3 or TRBV12-4 and TRBJ2-1; TRBD2 aligns across 10 bases. J was trimmed by 1 base and V by 6 bases; bases with no gene match: 6. The CDR3 totals 16 residues.

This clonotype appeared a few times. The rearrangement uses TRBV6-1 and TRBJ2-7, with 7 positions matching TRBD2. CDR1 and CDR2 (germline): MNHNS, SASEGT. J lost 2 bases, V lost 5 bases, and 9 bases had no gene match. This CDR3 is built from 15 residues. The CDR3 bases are TGTGCCAGCAGTAACGCGGGAGACCCCCCCTACGAGCAGTACTTC. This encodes CASSNAGDPPYEQYF.

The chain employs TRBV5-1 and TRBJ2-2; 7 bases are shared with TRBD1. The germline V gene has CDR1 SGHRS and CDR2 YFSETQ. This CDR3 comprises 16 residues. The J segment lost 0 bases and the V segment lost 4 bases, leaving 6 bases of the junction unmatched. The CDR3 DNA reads TGCGCCAGCAGCCTCGGACAGGACTCGAACACCGGGGAGCTGTTTTTT. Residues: CASSLGQDSNTGELFF.

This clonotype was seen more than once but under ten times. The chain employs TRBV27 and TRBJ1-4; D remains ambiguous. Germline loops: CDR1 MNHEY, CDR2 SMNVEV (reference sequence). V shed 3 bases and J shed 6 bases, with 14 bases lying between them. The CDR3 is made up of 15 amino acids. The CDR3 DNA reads TGTGCCAGCAGTTTTCTCCTCGGGCAATATGAAAAACTGTTTTTT. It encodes CASSFLLGQYEKLFF.

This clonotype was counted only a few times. The CDR3 sequence is CASRLDQATFF. CDR3 nucleotide sequence: TGTGCCAGCAGATTGGACCAAGCTACTTTCTTT. The chain has TRBV12-3 or TRBV12-4 and TRBJ1-1; D is unresolved. The CDR3 sequence is 11 residues long. Trimming took off 6 bases at V and 12 bases at J, with 14 bases between the two ends.

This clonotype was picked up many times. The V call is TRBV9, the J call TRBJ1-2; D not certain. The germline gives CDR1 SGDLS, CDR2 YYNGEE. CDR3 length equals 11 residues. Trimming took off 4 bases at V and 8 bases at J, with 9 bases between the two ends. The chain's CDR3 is CASSPPPGYTF. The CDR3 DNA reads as TGTGCCAGCAGCCCCCCTCCAGGCTACACCTTC.

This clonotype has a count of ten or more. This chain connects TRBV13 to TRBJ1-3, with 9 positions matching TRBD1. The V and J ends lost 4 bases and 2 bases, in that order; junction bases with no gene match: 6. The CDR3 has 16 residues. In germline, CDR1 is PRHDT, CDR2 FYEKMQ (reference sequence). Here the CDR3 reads CASSSWTGEAGNTIYF. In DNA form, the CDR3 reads TGTGCCAGCAGCTCGTGGACAGGGGAAGCTGGAAACACCATATATTTT.

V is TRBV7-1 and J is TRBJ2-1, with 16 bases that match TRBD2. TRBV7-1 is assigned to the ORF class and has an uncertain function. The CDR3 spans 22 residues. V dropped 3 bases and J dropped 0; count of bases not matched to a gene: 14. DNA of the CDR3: TGTGCCAGCAGCTCCCCTCAACATAGGGGACTAGCGGGAGGGAGCTCCTACAATGAGCAGTTCTTC. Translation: CASSSPQHRGLAGGSSYNEQFF.

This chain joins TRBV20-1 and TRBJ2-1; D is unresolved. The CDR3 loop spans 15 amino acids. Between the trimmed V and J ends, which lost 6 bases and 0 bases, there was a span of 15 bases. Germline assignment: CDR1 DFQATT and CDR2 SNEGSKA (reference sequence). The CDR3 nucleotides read TGCAGTGCCGTGGCCTACCTTAGCTCCTACAATGAGCAGTTCTTC. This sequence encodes CSAVAYLSSYNEQFF.

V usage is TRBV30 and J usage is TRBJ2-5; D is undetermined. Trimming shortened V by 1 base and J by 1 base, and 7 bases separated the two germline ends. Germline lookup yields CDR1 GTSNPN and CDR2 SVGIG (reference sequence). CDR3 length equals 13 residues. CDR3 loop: CAWSATVQETQYF. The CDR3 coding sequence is TGTGCCTGGAGTGCTACAGTCCAAGAGACCCAGTACTTC.

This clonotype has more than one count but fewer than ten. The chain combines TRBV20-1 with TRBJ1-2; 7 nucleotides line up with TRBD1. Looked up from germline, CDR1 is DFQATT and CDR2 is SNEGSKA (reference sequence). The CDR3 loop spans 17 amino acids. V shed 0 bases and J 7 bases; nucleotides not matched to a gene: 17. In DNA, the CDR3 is TGCAGTGCTAGAGACCCTAGACAGGGATATGGAATTGGTGGCTACACCTTC. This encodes CSARDPRQGYGIGGYTF.

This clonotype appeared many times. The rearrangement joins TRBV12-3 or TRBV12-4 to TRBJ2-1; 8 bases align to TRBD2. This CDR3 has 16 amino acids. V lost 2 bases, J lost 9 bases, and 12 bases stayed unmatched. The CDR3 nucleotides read TGTGCCAGCAGTTTACCGGGACTAGTAAGTCCGGGTGAGCAGTTCTTC. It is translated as CASSLPGLVSPGEQFF.

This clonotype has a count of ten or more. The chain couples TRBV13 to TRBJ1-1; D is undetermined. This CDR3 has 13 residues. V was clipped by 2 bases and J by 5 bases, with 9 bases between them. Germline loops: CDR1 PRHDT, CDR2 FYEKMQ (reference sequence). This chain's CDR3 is CASSLNRWTEAFF. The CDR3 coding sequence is TGTGCCAGCAGCTTAAATCGGTGGACTGAAGCTTTCTTT.

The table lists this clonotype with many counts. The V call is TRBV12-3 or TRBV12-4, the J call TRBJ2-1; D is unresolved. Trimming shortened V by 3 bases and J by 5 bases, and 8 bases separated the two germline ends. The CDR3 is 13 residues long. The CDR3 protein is CASSFASHNEQFF. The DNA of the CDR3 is TGTGCCAGCAGTTTCGCCTCGCACAATGAGCAGTTCTTC.

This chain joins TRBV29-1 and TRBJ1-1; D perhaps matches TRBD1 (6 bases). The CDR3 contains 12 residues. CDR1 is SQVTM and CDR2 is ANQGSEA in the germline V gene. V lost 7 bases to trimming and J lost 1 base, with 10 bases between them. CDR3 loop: CSATGQNTEAFF. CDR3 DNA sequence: TGCAGCGCCACGGGACAGAACACTGAAGCTTTCTTT.

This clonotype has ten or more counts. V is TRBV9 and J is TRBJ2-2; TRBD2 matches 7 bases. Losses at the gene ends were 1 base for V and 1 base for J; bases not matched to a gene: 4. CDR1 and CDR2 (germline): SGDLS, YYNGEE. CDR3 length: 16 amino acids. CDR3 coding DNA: TGTGCCAGCAGCGTACGGCTAGCGGTGAACACCGGGGAGCTGTTTTTT. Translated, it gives CASSVRLAVNTGELFF.

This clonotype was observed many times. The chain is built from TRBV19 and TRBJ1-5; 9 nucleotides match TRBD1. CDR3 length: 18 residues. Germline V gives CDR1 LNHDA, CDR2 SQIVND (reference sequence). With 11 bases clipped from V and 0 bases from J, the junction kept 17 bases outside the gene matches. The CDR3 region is CAAGARDRALISNQPQHF. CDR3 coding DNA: TGTGCCGCGGGGGCCCGGGACAGGGCCCTGATTAGCAATCAGCCCCAGCATTTT.

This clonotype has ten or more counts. CDR3: CASSFRGGEQYF. CDR3 DNA sequence: TGTGCCAGCAGTTTTAGAGGAGGCGAGCAGTACTTC. The chain uses TRBV27 and TRBJ2-7, with D tentatively TRBD2 (5 bases). This CDR3 has 12 amino acids. CDR1 is MNHEY, CDR2 SMNVEV, per germline (reference sequence). The germline V and J ends were trimmed by 3 bases and 6 bases, with 9 bases remaining between them.

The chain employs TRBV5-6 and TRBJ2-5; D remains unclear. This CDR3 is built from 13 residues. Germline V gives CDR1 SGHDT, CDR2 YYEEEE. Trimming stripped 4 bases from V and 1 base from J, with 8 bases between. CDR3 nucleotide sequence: TGTGCCAGCAGCCCAAGCATCCAAGAGACCCAGTACTTC. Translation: CASSPSIQETQYF.

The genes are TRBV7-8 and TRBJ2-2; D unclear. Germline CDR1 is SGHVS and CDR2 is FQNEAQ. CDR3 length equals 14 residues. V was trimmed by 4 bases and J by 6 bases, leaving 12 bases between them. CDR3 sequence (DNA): TGTGCCAGCAGCTCACGCGACTTCGCCGGGGAGCTGTTTTTT. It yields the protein CASSSRDFAGELFF.

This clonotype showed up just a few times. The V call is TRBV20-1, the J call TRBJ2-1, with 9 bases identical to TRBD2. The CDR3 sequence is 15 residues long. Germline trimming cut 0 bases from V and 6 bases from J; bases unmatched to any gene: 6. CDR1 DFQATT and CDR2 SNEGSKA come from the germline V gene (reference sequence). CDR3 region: CSARDRVAGANEQFF. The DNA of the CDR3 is TGCAGTGCTAGAGATCGGGTAGCGGGGGCCAATGAGCAGTTCTTC.

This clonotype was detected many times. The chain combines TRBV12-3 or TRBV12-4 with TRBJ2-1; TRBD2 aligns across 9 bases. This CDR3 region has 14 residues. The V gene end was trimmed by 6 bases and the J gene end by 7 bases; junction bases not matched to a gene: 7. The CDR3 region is CASSLGLAMNEQFF. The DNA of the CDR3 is TGTGCCAGCAGCCTCGGACTAGCGATGAATGAGCAGTTCTTC.

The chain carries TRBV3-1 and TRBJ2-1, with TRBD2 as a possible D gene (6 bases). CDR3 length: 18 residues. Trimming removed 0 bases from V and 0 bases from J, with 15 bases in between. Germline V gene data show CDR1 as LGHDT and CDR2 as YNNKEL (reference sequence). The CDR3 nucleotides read TGTGCCAGCAGCCAAGATCTGGGAGGCCCAGGCTCCTACAATGAGCAGTTCTTC. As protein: CASSQDLGGPGSYNEQFF.

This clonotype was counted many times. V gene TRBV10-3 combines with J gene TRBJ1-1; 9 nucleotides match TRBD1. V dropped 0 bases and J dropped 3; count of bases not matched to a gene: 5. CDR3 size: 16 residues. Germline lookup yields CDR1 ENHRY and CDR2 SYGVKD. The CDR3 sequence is CAISESIGTGYTEAFF. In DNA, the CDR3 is TGTGCCATCAGTGAGTCGATTGGGACAGGGTACACTGAAGCTTTCTTT.

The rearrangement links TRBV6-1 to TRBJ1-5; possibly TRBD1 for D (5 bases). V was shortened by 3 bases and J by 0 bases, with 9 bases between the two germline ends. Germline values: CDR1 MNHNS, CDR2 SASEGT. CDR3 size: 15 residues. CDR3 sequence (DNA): TGTGCCAGCAGTGAGGGGGGGTATAGCAATCAGCCCCAGCATTTT. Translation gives CASSEGGYSNQPQHF.

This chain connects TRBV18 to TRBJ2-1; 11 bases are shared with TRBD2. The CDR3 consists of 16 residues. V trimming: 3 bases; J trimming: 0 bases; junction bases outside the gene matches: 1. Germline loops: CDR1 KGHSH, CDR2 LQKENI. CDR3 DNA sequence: TGTGCCAGCTCACCTGGGACTAGCGGCTCCTACAATGAGCAGTTCTTC. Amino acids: CASSPGTSGSYNEQFF.